This TCR beta chain was identified during a study of cytomegalovirus exposure and HLA in healthy donors. Germline trimming cut 5 bases from V and 3 bases from J; bases unmatched to any gene: 7. This CDR3 is 14 amino acids long. Germline V gene data show CDR1 as SNHLY and CDR2 as FYNNEI. Primers included in the PCR were 60 Vbeta and 13 Jbeta primers. TCRdb's table, derived via immunoSEQ multiplex PCR, lists solely in-frame clones and lacks some. The sample lists about 160,000 clones, around 78% occurring once. Turning to this clone: What it binds is unknown.

Findings and caveats of the study: In a later analysis, HLA-associated TCR beta chains were more clonally expanded than equally common others. Diagnosis of cytomegalovirus status made by the classifier reportedly showed high specificity and sensitivity. Confirmation in vitro established that a few CMV-associated chains were specific for CMV antigens.

This chain connects TRBV2 to TRBJ2-7, with TRBD1 matching 7 bases. This TCR was recovered from a middle-aged woman in good health and CMV-seronegative. The specimen was PBMCs. CDR3 sequence: CASSPRQGYYEQYF. CDR3 sequence (DNA): TGTGCCAGCAGTCCGAGACAGGGTTACTACGAGCAGTACTTC.